In its sample, the clone carrying this T cell receptor beta chain was seen a few times. Its antigen is as yet unknown. TCRdb re-called the RT-PCR reads with MiXCR, one entry per CDR3 protein. The repertoire consists of a few hundred thousand distinct CDR3 sequences, with 14% occurring once and the leading ten covering approximately 12%. The V gene lost 5 bases and the J gene lost 6 bases, with 10 bases spanning the gap. CDR3 size: 12 residues. This specimen comes from a study of response to subunit inactivated influenza vaccine. General study findings and limits: Authors suggested few new T cells are recruited by each seasonal influenza vaccination.

The rearrangement links TRBV12-3 or TRBV12-4 to TRBJ1-1; D ambiguous. The sequenced sample was PBMCs from blood, obtained 11 to 12 days after vaccination. This sequence originates from a man aged 45-60 years who received an inactivated influenza vaccine. DNA for the CDR3: TGTGCCAGCAGTCTCGGGCAGGCTGAAGCTTTCTTT. Its protein is CASSLGQAEAFF.